This TCR beta chain was recorded in a study of blood T cell repertoires in COVID-19. Germline CDR1 and CDR2: GTSNPN and SVGIG (reference sequence). V lost 8 bases, J lost 1 base, and 14 bases lay in between. The length of the CDR3 is 13 residues. In the study's own analysis: Quantification of nucleated cells was approximated via reference gene primer amplification. Profiled with immunoSEQ multiplex PCR; TCRdb holds only in-frame clones, not every one. D and trimming come from the DNA, and the V and J calls and clone size come from that table. In the table there are a few hundred thousand clones, about 85% of which are singletons.

The TCR comes from a woman between 45 and 60 years old who had been exposed to COVID-19. What was sequenced was PBMCs or T cells enriched from blood (not recorded which). The chain employs TRBV30 and TRBJ1-1, with D hard to call. The chain's CDR3 is CAAERERNTEAFF. DNA for the CDR3: TGTGCCGCCGAGAGGGAGCGGAACACTGAAGCTTTCTTT.